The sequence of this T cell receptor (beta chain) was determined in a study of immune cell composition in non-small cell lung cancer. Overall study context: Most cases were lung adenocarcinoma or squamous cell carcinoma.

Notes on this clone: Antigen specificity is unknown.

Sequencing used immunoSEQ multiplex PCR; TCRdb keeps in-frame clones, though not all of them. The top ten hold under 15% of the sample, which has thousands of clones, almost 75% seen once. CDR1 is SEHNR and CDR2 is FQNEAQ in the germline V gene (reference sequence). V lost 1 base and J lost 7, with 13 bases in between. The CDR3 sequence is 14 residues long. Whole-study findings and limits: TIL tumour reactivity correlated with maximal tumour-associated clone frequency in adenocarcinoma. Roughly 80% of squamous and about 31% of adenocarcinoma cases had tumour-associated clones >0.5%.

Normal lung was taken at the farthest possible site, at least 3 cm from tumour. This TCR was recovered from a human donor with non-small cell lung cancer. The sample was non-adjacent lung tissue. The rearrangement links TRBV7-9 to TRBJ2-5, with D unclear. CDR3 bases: TGTGCCAGCAGCTTAGTTTCCCAGGCAGGGACCCAGTACTTC. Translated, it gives CASSLVSQAGTQYF.